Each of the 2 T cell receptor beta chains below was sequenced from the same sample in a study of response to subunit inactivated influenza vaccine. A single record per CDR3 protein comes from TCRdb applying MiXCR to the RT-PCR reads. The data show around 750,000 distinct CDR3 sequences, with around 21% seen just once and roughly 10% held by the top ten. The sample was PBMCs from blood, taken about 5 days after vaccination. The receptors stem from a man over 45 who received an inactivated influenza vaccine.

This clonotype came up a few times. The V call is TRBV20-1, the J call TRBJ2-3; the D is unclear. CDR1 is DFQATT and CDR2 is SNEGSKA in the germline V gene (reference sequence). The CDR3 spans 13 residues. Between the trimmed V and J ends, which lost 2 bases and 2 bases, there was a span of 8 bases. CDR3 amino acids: CSARTVTTDTQYF. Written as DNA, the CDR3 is TGCAGTGCTAGAACAGTGACCACAGATACGCAGTATTTT.

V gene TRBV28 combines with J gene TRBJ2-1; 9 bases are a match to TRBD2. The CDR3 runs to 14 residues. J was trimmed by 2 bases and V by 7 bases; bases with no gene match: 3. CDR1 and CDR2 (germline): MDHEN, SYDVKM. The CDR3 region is CASTVAGAYNEQFF. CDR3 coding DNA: TGTGCCAGCACCGTAGCGGGAGCCTACAATGAGCAGTTCTTC.